This TCR beta chain was documented in a study of early T cells in non-severe SARS-CoV-2 infection. In the study overall: Sequenced bulk RNA came from whole blood that was unsorted, and chains were unpaired. Findings and limits, study-wide: Anti-spike CD8 specificities were favored by VDJdb matching, whose results missed private and CD4 specificities.

Trimming stripped 4 bases from V and 7 bases from J, with 17 bases between. Germline lookup yields CDR1 WSHSY and CDR2 SAAADI. CDR3 length: 14 amino acids. Individually, cDNA molecules had unique molecular identifiers attached to them. TCRdb itself ran the 5' RACE reads through MiXCR, one entry per CDR3 protein. Here the sample spans 25,000 to 35,000 distinct CDR3 sequences, roughly 3.9% being singletons. To note about this clonotype: Its antigen remains unidentified.

This sequence was found in an adult who was a healthcare worker with PCR-confirmed SARS-CoV-2 infection or an uninfected control (not recorded which). Material: whole blood. This chain links TRBV10-2 with TRBJ2-7; possible D gene TRBD2, 5 bases. Here the CDR3 DNA reads TGCGCCAGCAGTGTAGGATCGCCGGGCGGGGAGCAGTACTTC. Protein sequence: CASSVGSPGGEQYF.